This TCR beta chain was observed in a study of blood T cell repertoires in COVID-19. Germline V gene sequence: CDR1 LNHDA, CDR2 SQIVND (reference sequence). This CDR3 has 13 residues. Unmatched junction bases numbered 4, after V lost 7 bases and J lost 5 bases. Method: immunoSEQ multiplex PCR; TCRdb's copy keeps in-frame clones and lacks some. Among about 140,000 clones listed, about 72% were seen once. This clone is a singleton in its sample. Other DNA sequences of this sample code for an identical CDR3. This receptor was taken from a man aged 55-75 years who had recovered from COVID-19. Sequencing was carried out using peripheral blood. This rearrangement joins TRBV19 to TRBJ1-5; TRBD1 matches at 8 bases. Here the CDR3 reads CASTGRGHQPQHF. In nucleotides, the CDR3 is TGTGCCAGTACGGGCAGGGGGCATCAGCCCCAGCATTTT.